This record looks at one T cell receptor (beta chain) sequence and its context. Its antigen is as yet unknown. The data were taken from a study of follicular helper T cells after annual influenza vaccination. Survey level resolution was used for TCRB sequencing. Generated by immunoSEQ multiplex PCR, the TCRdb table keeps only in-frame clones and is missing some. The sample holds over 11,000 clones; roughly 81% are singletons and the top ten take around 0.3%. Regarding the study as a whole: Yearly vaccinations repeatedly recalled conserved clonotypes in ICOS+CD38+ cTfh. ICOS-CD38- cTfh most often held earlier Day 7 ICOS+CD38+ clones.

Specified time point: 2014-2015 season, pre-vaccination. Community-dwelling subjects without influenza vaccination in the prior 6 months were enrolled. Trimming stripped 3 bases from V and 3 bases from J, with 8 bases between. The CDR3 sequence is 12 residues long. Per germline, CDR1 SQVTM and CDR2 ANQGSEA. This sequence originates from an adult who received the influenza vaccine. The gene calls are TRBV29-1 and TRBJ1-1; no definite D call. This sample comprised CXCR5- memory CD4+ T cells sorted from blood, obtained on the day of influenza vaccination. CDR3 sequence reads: CSVEGAHTEAFF. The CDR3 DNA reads TGCAGCGTTGAGGGAGCGCACACTGAAGCTTTCTTT. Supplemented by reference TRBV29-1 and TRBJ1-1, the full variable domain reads SAVISQKPSRDICQRGTSLTIQCQVDSQVTMMFWYRQQPGQSLTLIATANQGSEATYESGFVIDKFPISRPNLTFSTLTVSNMSPEDSSIYLCSVEGAHTEAFFGQGTRLTVV.